The clone carrying this T cell receptor (beta chain) was seen repeatedly, ten times or more. The entry originates in a study of T cells in Graves' hyperthyroidism and ophthalmopathy. Authors of the study amplified TCR beta CDR3 regions from RNA transcripts. Researchers ran a first-round RT-PCR on the TCR CDR3 using the HTBI primer set. TCRdb ran MiXCR on the multiplex PCR reads and lists one entry per CDR3 protein. The data contain hundreds of thousands of distinct CDR3 sequences, 14% to 15% of them singletons. This CDR3 has 15 amino acids. Germline V gene lookup returns CDR1 DFQATT and CDR2 SNEGSKA (reference sequence). Between the trimmed V and J ends, which lost 1 base and 6 bases, there was a span of 16 bases.

The chain has TRBV20-1 and TRBJ2-1; a possible D gene is TRBD2 (5 bases). Sequencing was done on a sample of blood. The TCR comes from a young man with Graves' ophthalmopathy. DNA of the CDR3: TGCAGTGCTAGAGGATTTGGCGGGCCACGCAATGAGCAGTTCTTC. Encoded protein: CSARGFGGPRNEQFF.